What follows are 32 T cell receptor beta chains derived from one specimen sequenced in a study of T cells in localized non-small cell lung cancer. The method was immunoSEQ multiplex PCR; TCRdb's version includes in-frame clones alone and lacks a portion of them. This sample carries about 40,000 clones, around 85% of them seen once, and the ten largest clones take 6.4%. Sequenced here: peripheral blood, sampled before any cancer treatment. These receptors all come from a man aged 40-75 years with stage I lung adenocarcinoma.

The chain uses TRBV7-6 and TRBJ2-1; 9 positions agree with TRBD2. This CDR3 is built from 15 residues. Germline V gene data show CDR1 as SGHVS and CDR2 as FNYEAQ. Germline trimming cut 5 bases from V and 7 bases from J; bases unmatched to any gene: 9. In nucleotides, the CDR3 is TGTGCCAGCAGCCGCGGATCTAGCGGGACGAATGAGCAGTTCTTC. It is translated as CASSRGSSGTNEQFF.

This chain uses TRBV2 with TRBJ2-2; 9 bases are shared with TRBD1. Germline values: CDR1 SNHLY, CDR2 FYNNEI. The CDR3 spans 15 residues. Trimming removed 6 bases from V and 5 bases from J; junction bases left unmatched: 7. CDR3 coding DNA: TGTGCCAGCAGCCGGGACAGGGAAGTTACCGGGGAGCTGTTTTTT. Translated: CASSRDREVTGELFF.

This chain uses TRBV28 with TRBJ2-5, with 9 bases lining up with TRBD1. This CDR3 has 15 residues. Germline V gene lookup returns CDR1 MDHEN and CDR2 SYDVKM. J gave up 4 bases and V 4 bases, and 7 bases lay outside the gene matches. CDR3 bases: TGTGCCAGCAGTTCGCCGGGACAGGGAGGAGAGACCCAGTACTTC. Encoded protein: CASSSPGQGGETQYF.

This chain joins TRBV27 and TRBJ2-6, with no clear D. The CDR3 is 14 residues long. Germline assignment: CDR1 MNHEY and CDR2 SMNVEV (reference sequence). Trimming cost V 5 bases and J 0 bases, with 5 bases left between them. The CDR3 coding sequence is TGTGCCAGCAGTCACTACTCTGGGGCCAACGTCCTGACTTTC. Translating it yields CASSHYSGANVLTF.

This clone has more than one count but fewer than ten. V and J are TRBV5-1 and TRBJ2-5, with D perhaps TRBD2 (5 bases). Germline V gene data show CDR1 as SGHRS and CDR2 as YFSETQ. The CDR3 extends over 15 amino acids. Trimming removed 3 bases from V and 2 bases from J, with 14 bases in between. CDR3 bases: TGCGCCAGCAGCTCGACTGGAGCGGAGCAAGAGACCCAGTACTTC. It codes for CASSSTGAEQETQYF.

This clone was recorded a few times. The chain links TRBV11-2 to TRBJ2-3; D gene ambiguous. V lost 7 bases to trimming and J lost 1 base, with 9 bases between them. There are 13 residues in the CDR3. From germline, CDR1 is SGHAT and CDR2 FQNNGV. This CDR3 is CASNPGGTDTQYF. For the CDR3, the DNA is TGTGCCAGCAATCCTGGTGGCACAGATACGCAGTATTTT.

As for this clone: The junction differs from germline at one of its ends, possibly a read error. The chain joins TRBV7-7 to TRBJ2-5, with D uncertain. Germline V gene sequence: CDR1 SSHAT, CDR2 FNYEAQ (reference sequence). The CDR3 is 14 amino acids. This chain's CDR3 is CASSLGTGLETQYF. Written as DNA, the CDR3 is TGTGCTAGCAGCTTAGGAACGGGTTTAGAGACCCAGTACTTC.

This clone was counted a single time. The V call is TRBV6-1, the J call TRBJ1-1; the D gene is possibly TRBD1 (5 bases). Germline V gene sequence: CDR1 MNHNS, CDR2 SASEGT. With 5 bases removed from V and 2 bases from J, the gap between germline ends came to 9 bases. The CDR3 is 13 amino acids. The CDR3 spells CASSRTLNTEAFF. CDR3 sequence (DNA): TGTGCCAGCAGTAGGACACTTAACACTGAAGCTTTCTTT.

The rearrangement links TRBV2 to TRBJ2-7, with 8 bases fitting TRBD1. Trimming at V came to 5 bases and at J to 4 bases, leaving 4 bases not matched to a gene. Germline CDR1 and CDR2: SNHLY and FYNNEI. CDR3 length: 13 residues. The CDR3 reads CASSLDRVYEQYF. DNA of the CDR3: TGTGCCAGCAGTCTGGACAGGGTGTACGAGCAGTACTTC.

This clone has only one observation. The chain combines TRBV19 with TRBJ2-1; 7 positions match TRBD2. This CDR3 region has 16 residues. V shed 3 bases and J 3 bases; nucleotides not matched to a gene: 8. The V gene's germline CDR1 is LNHDA and CDR2 SQIVND (reference sequence). CDR3 bases: TGTGCCAGTAGTATCACCGGGACTAACTTCTACAATGAGCAGTTCTTC. This gives the protein CASSITGTNFYNEQFF.

V is TRBV4-2 and J is TRBJ2-7; unclear D gene. The germline CDR1 and CDR2 sequences are LGHNA and YNFKEQ. With 3 bases removed from V and 3 bases from J, the gap between germline ends came to 9 bases. The CDR3 contains 13 residues. CDR3 coding DNA: TGTGCCAGCAGCCAGTACTACGGCTACGAGCAGTACTTC. This encodes CASSQYYGYEQYF.

This chain uses TRBV30 with TRBJ2-1, with TRBD2 matching 7 bases. This CDR3 has 15 residues. Germline CDR1 is GTSNPN and CDR2 is SVGIG (reference sequence). The V segment lost 0 bases and the J segment 1 base; nucleotides outside the gene matches: 3. CDR3 in DNA: TGTGCCTGGAGTGTGGGTAGCGGGTCCTACAATGAGCAGTTCTTC. It yields the protein CAWSVGSGSYNEQFF.

The J gene is TRBJ1-1, the V gene TRBV27, with D uncertain. CDR1 and CDR2 from the germline V gene are MNHEY and SMNVEV (reference sequence). V was pared by 2 bases and J by 0 bases, with 10 bases between. The CDR3 totals 15 residues. The CDR3 DNA sequence: TGTGCCAGCAGTTTAGTGGCCGGGGTGAACACTGAAGCTTTCTTT. Residues: CASSLVAGVNTEAFF.

This sequence joins TRBV29-1 and TRBJ2-2; TRBD2 aligns across 10 bases. Losses at the gene ends were 0 bases for V and 4 bases for J; bases not matched to a gene: 5. CDR3 length: 16 residues. From germline, CDR1 is SQVTM and CDR2 ANQGSEA. This chain's CDR3 is CSVEETSGETTGELFF. As DNA, the CDR3 is TGCAGCGTTGAAGAAACTAGCGGGGAAACCACCGGGGAGCTGTTTTTT.

The chain links TRBV2 to TRBJ2-3; D might be TRBD2 (5 bases). In germline, CDR1 is SNHLY, CDR2 FYNNEI. V was pared by 1 base and J by 6 bases, with 14 bases between. The CDR3 has 15 residues. The CDR3 is CASSEEAVRTDTQYF. In nucleotides, the CDR3 is TGTGCCAGCAGTGAAGAAGCGGTCCGGACGGATACGCAGTATTTT.

The rearrangement uses TRBV27 and TRBJ2-7; 11 bases fit TRBD2. The germline gives CDR1 MNHEY, CDR2 SMNVEV (reference sequence). V shed 5 bases, J shed 0 bases, and the junction held 6 bases outside the gene matches. The CDR3 sequence is 16 residues long. CDR3 loop: CASSPRLAGLSYEQYF. CDR3 bases: TGTGCCAGCAGTCCTCGACTAGCGGGGCTCTCCTACGAGCAGTACTTC.

The V call is TRBV19, the J call TRBJ2-2, with unresolved D. The V end was cut by 5 bases, the J end by 5 bases, with 15 bases between. Germline V lookup: CDR1 LNHDA, CDR2 SQIVND (reference sequence). The CDR3 spans 15 residues. CDR3 loop: CASSAGIVGTGELFF. In nucleotides, the CDR3 is TGTGCCAGTAGTGCTGGGATAGTTGGGACCGGGGAGCTGTTTTTT.

By share of the sample, this clone is medium-sized. The CDR3 reads CASSQGHANTEAFF. The CDR3 DNA reads TGTGCCAGCAGCCAAGGACACGCTAACACTGAAGCTTTCTTT. The rearrangement links TRBV14 to TRBJ1-1; D uncertain. CDR3 length equals 14 residues. Germline loops: CDR1 SGHDN, CDR2 FVKESK. With 1 base removed from V and 2 bases from J, the gap between germline ends came to 8 bases. The whole variable domain, filled in from reference TRBV14 and TRBJ1-1, reads EAGVTQFPSHSVIEKGQTVTLRCDPISGHDNLYWYRRVMGKEIKFLLHFVKESKQDESGMPNNRFLAERTGGTYSTLKVQPAELEDSGVYFCASSQGHANTEAFFGQGTRLTVV.

The V gene is TRBV30, the J gene TRBJ2-3, with D perhaps matching TRBD2 (5 bases). Germline V lookup: CDR1 GTSNPN, CDR2 SVGIG (reference sequence). The V and J ends lost 5 bases and 0 bases respectively, with 12 bases between them. This CDR3 has 14 amino acids. The CDR3 is CAWEEDVSTDTQYF. The CDR3 DNA is TGTGCCTGGGAGGAGGACGTTAGCACAGATACGCAGTATTTT.

The chain combines TRBV4-2 with TRBJ2-4; 7 bases align to TRBD2. The CDR3 sequence is 16 residues long. Trimming at V came to 0 bases and at J to 8 bases, leaving 10 bases not matched to a gene. The germline V gene encodes CDR1 LGHNA and CDR2 YNFKEQ. The CDR3 is CASSQDGTGGWDIQYF. CDR3 coding DNA: TGTGCCAGCAGCCAAGATGGGACGGGAGGATGGGACATTCAGTACTTC.

The rearrangement joins TRBV29-1 to TRBJ1-1; D perhaps matches TRBD1 (6 bases). Deletions cut 7 bases from V and 6 bases from J, with 12 bases between. The CDR3 sequence is 11 residues long. Germline assignment: CDR1 SQVTM and CDR2 ANQGSEA. In DNA, the CDR3 is TGCAGCGCACGGACAGAGGCTGAAGCTTTCTTT. This translates into CSARTEAEAFF.

J is TRBJ1-2 and V is TRBV28; D is possibly TRBD1 (5 bases). Germline V gene sequence: CDR1 MDHEN, CDR2 SYDVKM. V lost 6 bases to trimming and J lost 5 bases, with 7 bases between them. There are 11 residues in the CDR3. Here the CDR3 reads CASRPGYGYTF. The CDR3 bases are TGTGCCAGCAGGCCAGGGTATGGCTACACCTTC.

The gene calls are TRBV29-1 and TRBJ2-7; TRBD1 matches 8 bases. This CDR3 is 14 amino acids long. V lost 5 bases, J lost 6 bases, and 12 bases stayed unmatched. Germline CDR1 and CDR2: SQVTM and ANQGSEA. The CDR3 loop reads CSVRTMTGATEQYF. DNA for the CDR3: TGCAGCGTTCGTACCATGACAGGGGCGACCGAGCAGTACTTC.

The gene calls are TRBV5-5 and TRBJ2-7; TRBD1 is a possible D gene (6 bases). CDR3 size: 16 residues. The V and J ends lost 0 bases and 5 bases respectively, with 18 bases between them. Germline CDR1 SGHKS, CDR2 YYEKEE (reference sequence). The CDR3, as DNA: TGTGCCAGCAGCTTGGCGGCAGCCAGGGGTTGGGACGAGCAGTACTTC. It specifies CASSLAAARGWDEQYF.

This clone was seen once. The V and J genes are TRBV4-1 and TRBJ1-5, with D hard to call. The CDR3 has 15 residues. Trimming took 3 bases from V and 0 from J, leaving 9 bases between them. The germline V gene encodes CDR1 MGHRA and CDR2 YSYEKL. The CDR3 sequence: CASSQTDYSNQPQHF. The CDR3 DNA sequence: TGCGCCAGCAGCCAGACCGATTATAGCAATCAGCCCCAGCATTTT.

This clone was seen more than once but under ten times. This rearrangement joins TRBV28 to TRBJ1-5; D may be TRBD1 (5 bases). CDR1 MDHEN and CDR2 SYDVKM come from the germline V gene. V gave up 2 bases and J gave up 10 bases, with 9 bases separating them. The CDR3 covers 12 residues. CDR3 nucleotides: TGTGCCAGCAGTTTACCCGGGACCCCCCAGCATTTT. Translation gives CASSLPGTPQHF.

V usage is TRBV28 and J usage is TRBJ2-3, with D perhaps being TRBD1 or TRBD2 (5 bases each). CDR1 is MDHEN and CDR2 is SYDVKM in the germline V gene. The germline V and J ends were trimmed by 8 bases and 3 bases, with 18 bases remaining between them. The CDR3 sequence is 15 residues long. In nucleotides, the CDR3 is TGTGCCAGCCGAATGACCGGGACCCAAACAGATACGCAGTATTTT. Its translation: CASRMTGTQTDTQYF.

The rearrangement joins TRBV4-1 to TRBJ2-7, with D perhaps matching TRBD1 (6 bases). Trimming took off 4 bases at V and 3 bases at J, with 19 bases between the two ends. CDR3 length: 16 amino acids. The germline CDR1 and CDR2 sequences are MGHRA and YSYEKL. CDR3 nucleotides: TGCGCCAGCAGCCCCTCGGGGACACGTAGTGTCTACGAGCAGTACTTC. Its protein product is CASSPSGTRSVYEQYF.

The CDR3 region is CAISDQGQGSYNEQFF. The CDR3 DNA follows: TGTGCCATCAGTGATCAAGGACAGGGCTCCTACAATGAGCAGTTCTTC. The V gene is TRBV10-3, the J gene TRBJ2-1; 8 nucleotides match TRBD1. The CDR3 is 16 amino acids. With V trimmed by 3 bases and J by 0 bases, 4 bases remained unmatched. Looked up from germline, CDR1 is ENHRY and CDR2 is SYGVKD.

In this sample, this clone is large. This chain links TRBV2 with TRBJ2-5; 8 bases agree with TRBD2. From germline, CDR1 is SNHLY and CDR2 FYNNEI. The CDR3 has 14 residues. With V trimmed by 0 bases and J by 8 bases, 5 bases remained unmatched. CDR3 loop: CASSEASGTETQYF. CDR3 bases: TGTGCCAGCAGTGAAGCTAGCGGGACGGAAACCCAGTACTTC.

This sequence joins TRBV7-9 and TRBJ2-2; TRBD2 matches at 7 bases. Germline V gene lookup returns CDR1 SEHNR and CDR2 FQNEAQ (reference sequence). CDR3 length equals 13 residues. Trimming cost V 5 bases and J 7 bases; bases outside gene matches: 4. The CDR3 region is CASSHTSDGELFF. In DNA, the CDR3 is TGTGCCAGCAGCCATACTAGCGACGGGGAGCTGTTTTTT.

This clone has just one count. This chain links TRBV15 with TRBJ2-7, with a weak D call TRBD1 (5 bases). The germline V and J ends were trimmed by 5 bases and 7 bases, with 15 bases remaining between them. CDR3 length: 13 amino acids. Germline loops: CDR1 LNHNV, CDR2 YYDKDF (reference sequence). Written as DNA, the CDR3 is TGTGCCACCAGCCCAGATCCAAGGGGTGAGCAGTACTTC. This translates into CATSPDPRGEQYF.